This entry lists 8 T cell receptor beta chains sequenced from one sample in a study of T cell responses to AZD1222 COVID-19 vaccine. TCRdb's table, derived via immunoSEQ multiplex PCR, lists solely in-frame clones and lacks some. Of some 200,000 clones in the sample, more than 75% were seen once. The sequencing used peripheral blood, collected on day 0 of AZD1222 vaccination. Every receptor here comes from an adult in good health.

Details on this clone: Other nucleotide sequences in the sample specify the same CDR3. The rearrangement joins TRBV5-1 to TRBJ2-2; D is unresolved. V was pared by 0 bases and J by 6 bases, with 9 bases between. From germline, CDR1 is SGHRS and CDR2 YFSETQ. The CDR3 runs to 14 residues. CDR3 bases: TGCGCCAGCAGCTTGGCGGGCGGCGCCGGGGAGCTGTTTTTT. Protein sequence: CASSLAGGAGELFF. Based on the CDR3 plus reference TRBV5-1 and TRBJ2-2, the full variable domain is KAGVTQTPRYLIKTRGQQVTLSCSPISGHRSVSWYQQTPGQGLQFLFEYFSETQRNKGNFPGRFSGRQFSNSRSEMNVSTLELGDSALYLCASSLAGGAGELFFGEGSRLTVL.

The chain's CDR3 is CASTSVYEQYF. CDR3 DNA sequence: TGTGCCAGCACGAGTGTCTACGAGCAGTACTTC. The chain is built from TRBV6-5 and TRBJ2-7; D gene uncertain. CDR1 is MNHEY and CDR2 is SVGAGI in the germline V gene. The CDR3 runs to 11 residues. Trimming took 7 bases from V and 3 from J, leaving 7 bases between them.

The genes are TRBV10-3 and TRBJ1-1, with TRBD1 matching 9 bases. Looked up from germline, CDR1 is ENHRY and CDR2 is SYGVKD. The CDR3 is 14 amino acids. V lost 6 bases, J lost 0 bases, and 2 bases stayed unmatched. CDR3 in amino acids: CAIRGQGMNTEAFF. For the CDR3, the DNA is TGTGCCATCAGGGGACAGGGAATGAACACTGAAGCTTTCTTT.

The J gene is TRBJ1-4, the V gene TRBV5-5; the D is unclear. The CDR3 length is 15 residues. Trimming removed 3 bases at V and 5 bases at J, with 14 bases between. CDR1 and CDR2 from the germline V gene are SGHKS and YYEKEE (reference sequence). This chain's CDR3 is CASSWPGEYNEKLFF. The DNA for the CDR3 is TGTGCCAGCAGCTGGCCCGGGGAATACAATGAAAAACTGTTTTTT.

The chain recombines TRBV4-3 with TRBJ1-2; D may be TRBD1 (5 bases). The V and J ends lost 0 bases and 8 bases respectively, with 10 bases between them. CDR1 and CDR2 from the germline V gene are LGHNA and YSLEER. The CDR3 length is 13 residues. CDR3 amino acids: CASSQETAKGYTF. The CDR3 DNA follows: TGCGCCAGCAGCCAAGAGACAGCGAAGGGCTACACCTTC.

This clone was found a few times. The chain uses TRBV27 and TRBJ2-3; D is uncertain. The CDR3 sequence is 13 residues long. Looked up from germline, CDR1 is MNHEY and CDR2 is SMNVEV (reference sequence). Trimming left V 2 bases short and J 6 bases short, with 9 bases between. This chain's CDR3 is CASSLMGSDTQYF. In nucleotides, the CDR3 is TGTGCCAGCAGTTTAATGGGGTCCGATACGCAGTATTTT.

The gene calls are TRBV12-3 or TRBV12-4 and TRBJ1-2, with D unresolved. V lost 3 bases and J lost 8, with 13 bases in between. The CDR3 has 13 amino acids. The CDR3 reads CASSFPEARGYTF. The DNA of the CDR3 is TGTGCCAGCAGTTTTCCGGAGGCGAGGGGCTACACCTTC.

The chain employs TRBV5-1 and TRBJ2-7, with 7 bases that match TRBD2. This CDR3 region has 12 residues. Germline V gene data show CDR1 as SGHRS and CDR2 as YFSETQ. The V gene end was trimmed by 4 bases and the J gene end by 8 bases; junction bases not matched to a gene: 6. This chain's CDR3 is CASSREGPQQYF. CDR3 sequence (DNA): TGCGCCAGCAGCAGGGAGGGGCCGCAGCAGTACTTC.